The text below deals with one T cell receptor (beta chain). The target antigen is unknown. Distinct nucleotide sequences in the sample also encode this CDR3. From germline, CDR1 is MNHEY and CDR2 SVGAGI. V lost 6 bases to trimming and J lost 1 base; unmatched junction nucleotides: 5. The CDR3 is 14 residues long. This sample stems from a study of T cell responses to AZD1222 COVID-19 vaccine. TCRdb's copy holds only in-frame clones and misses some; the assay was immunoSEQ multiplex PCR. Seen here are some 110,000 clones, about 91% observed once, and the top ten hold 44%. The study, taken as a whole, reports: Two doses of AZD1222 preceded a rise in Spike-specific TCR breadth and depth. Spike-wide coverage was observed for vaccine-associated CD4 TCRs, with dominant responses at 160-218 and 743-854. There were repertoire samples only from the period after the peak T cell response.

This sequence originates from an adult who received the AZD1222 COVID-19 vaccine. Sequences were derived from peripheral blood, sampled 28 days after the second AZD1222 dose. The chain has TRBV6-5 and TRBJ2-7; TRBD1 aligns across 8 bases. The CDR3 is CASRLGQGSYEQYF. The CDR3 bases are TGTGCCAGCAGGCTCGGACAGGGATCCTACGAGCAGTACTTC.